This passage covers 15 T cell receptor beta chains from one sample sequenced in a study of OX40 agonist ivuxolimab in advanced cancers. TCRdb's copy holds only in-frame clones and misses some; the assay was immunoSEQ multiplex PCR. The sample lists more than 9,000 clones, 65% to 85% seen once, with roughly 15% in the top ten. The starting material was CD4+ or CD8+ T cells sorted from blood, obtained in a trial of the OX40 agonist ivuxolimab. These receptors all come from an adult with an advanced solid tumor such as melanoma, head and neck, liver or kidney cancer.

This chain joins TRBV7-9 and TRBJ1-2; D perhaps matches TRBD1 (6 bases). The CDR3 extends over 14 amino acids. Germline lookup yields CDR1 SEHNR and CDR2 FQNEAQ (reference sequence). Trimming removed 0 bases from V and 5 bases from J, with 10 bases in between. The CDR3 is CASSLAGQGYGYTF. CDR3 in DNA: TGTGCCAGCAGCTTAGCGGGCCAGGGGTATGGCTACACCTTC.

The chain uses TRBV5-5 and TRBJ2-2; possible D gene TRBD1, 5 bases. Trimming stripped 6 bases from V and 1 base from J, with 10 bases between. Germline loops: CDR1 SGHKS, CDR2 YYEKEE (reference sequence). The CDR3 extends over 14 amino acids. The CDR3 DNA is TGTGCCAGCATAGGGGTGTGGAACACCGGGGAGCTGTTTTTT. Its translation: CASIGVWNTGELFF. Supplemented by reference TRBV5-5 and TRBJ2-2, the full variable domain reads DAGVTQSPTHLIKTRGQQVTLRCSPISGHKSVSWYQQVLGQGPQFIFQYYEKEERGRGNFPDRFSARQFPNYSSELNVNALLLGDSALYLCASIGVWNTGELFFGEGSRLTVL.

This CDR3 is CAISSSREQYF. The CDR3 DNA reads TGTGCCATCAGCTCTAGTCGCGAGCAGTACTTC. The V and J genes are TRBV6-1 and TRBJ2-7; no firm D call. This CDR3 comprises 11 residues. The ends were cut back, 10 bases at V and 6 bases at J, with 13 bases in the middle. Per germline, CDR1 MNHNS and CDR2 SASEGT.

This chain uses TRBV2 with TRBJ1-2; tentatively, D is TRBD1 (5 bases). Trimming took 11 bases from V and 4 from J, leaving 17 bases between them. The CDR3 is 13 residues long. Per germline, CDR1 SNHLY and CDR2 FYNNEI. This CDR3 is CALGVGELYGYTF. For the CDR3, the DNA is TGTGCCCTTGGGGTAGGGGAGCTCTATGGCTACACCTTC.

The chain links TRBV5-4 to TRBJ2-7; TRBD2 matches 12 bases. V shed 0 bases, J shed 1 base, and the junction held 8 bases outside the gene matches. CDR1 and CDR2 from the germline V gene are SGHNT and YYREEE (reference sequence). CDR3 length: 18 residues. CDR3: CASSLAALAGGRSYEQYF. In nucleotides, the CDR3 is TGTGCCAGCAGCTTGGCCGCACTAGCGGGGGGAAGGTCCTACGAGCAGTACTTC.

The chain carries TRBV5-1 and TRBJ2-2, with a possible D match to TRBD1 (6 bases). CDR1 is SGHRS and CDR2 is YFSETQ in the germline V gene. CDR3 length: 15 residues. V lost 2 bases to trimming and J lost 2 bases, with 10 bases between them. Here the CDR3 reads CASSFYRENTGELFF. CDR3 nucleotides: TGCGCCAGCAGCTTTTACAGGGAAAACACCGGGGAGCTGTTTTTT.

This chain's CDR3 is CANENRGLTNTEAFF. The CDR3 DNA sequence: TGTGCCAACGAAAACAGGGGGCTGACGAACACTGAAGCTTTCTTT. V gene TRBV10-3 combines with J gene TRBJ1-1, with 9 bases that match TRBD1. The germline V gene has CDR1 ENHRY and CDR2 SYGVKD. CDR3 size: 15 residues. The V and J ends lost 10 bases and 1 base, in that order; junction bases with no gene match: 10.

The J gene is TRBJ2-1, the V gene TRBV5-5, with D possibly TRBD2 on 5 matching bases. CDR1 SGHKS and CDR2 YYEKEE come from the germline V gene (reference sequence). V was pared by 0 bases and J by 5 bases, with 12 bases between. CDR3 length: 15 amino acids. Here the CDR3 reads CASSLDHVGDNEQFF. The CDR3 bases are TGTGCCAGCAGCTTGGATCACGTCGGGGACAATGAGCAGTTCTTC.

This sequence joins TRBV5-1 and TRBJ2-7; 9 bases line up with TRBD1. Per germline, CDR1 SGHRS and CDR2 YFSETQ. The CDR3 has 15 residues. Trimming at V came to 1 base and at J to 3 bases, leaving 5 bases not matched to a gene. This CDR3 reads CASSLRTGAYYEQYF. CDR3 coding DNA: TGCGCCAGCAGCTTGAGGACAGGGGCATACTACGAGCAGTACTTC.

CDR3 sequence reads: CASSLRPGTSGSRYNEQFF. CDR3 in DNA: TGTGCCAGCAGCCTCCGCCCGGGGACTAGCGGGAGTAGATACAATGAGCAGTTCTTC. V and J are TRBV7-6 and TRBJ2-1, with 14 bases aligning to TRBD2. V lost 5 bases to trimming and J lost 4 bases; unmatched junction nucleotides: 13. Germline V gene lookup returns CDR1 SGHVS and CDR2 FNYEAQ. The CDR3 consists of 19 residues.

The V call is TRBV27, the J call TRBJ2-7; no definite D call. The length of the CDR3 is 11 residues. Germline CDR1 reads MNHEY; CDR2 reads SMNVEV (reference sequence). Trimming removed 6 bases from V and 6 bases from J, with 9 bases in between. The CDR3 region has the DNA TGTGCCAGCAGGACTCACAGCGAGCAGTACTTC. This codes for CASRTHSEQYF.

The chain employs TRBV2 and TRBJ2-2; 9 bases line up with TRBD2. Losses at the gene ends were 7 bases for V and 7 bases for J; bases not matched to a gene: 4. Germline V gene lookup returns CDR1 SNHLY and CDR2 FYNNEI. The length of the CDR3 is 13 residues. The CDR3 sequence is CASMGLANGELFF. The CDR3, as DNA: TGTGCCAGCATGGGACTAGCCAACGGGGAGCTGTTTTTT.

For the CDR3, the DNA is TGTGCCAGCAGCTTGGTTAGCGGGGGGGCCCCAGATACGCAGTATTTT. Amino acid sequence: CASSLVSGGAPDTQYF. The V call is TRBV7-6, the J call TRBJ2-3, with 11 bases lining up with TRBD2. This CDR3 contains 16 residues. CDR1 SGHVS and CDR2 FNYEAQ come from the germline V gene. With 3 bases clipped from V and 4 bases from J, the junction kept 6 bases outside the gene matches.

This clone came up a few times. This chain joins TRBV6-5 and TRBJ2-5; D tentatively fits TRBD1 or TRBD2 (6 bases each). Germline CDR1 and CDR2: MNHEY and SVGAGI. The CDR3 sequence is 13 residues long. Trimming removed 10 bases from V and 5 bases from J, with 17 bases in between. CDR3 amino acids: CATRGDGAETQYF. The CDR3 nucleotides are TGTGCCACTAGGGGGGATGGGGCTGAGACCCAGTACTTC.

This sequence joins TRBV5-4 and TRBJ1-1; D is unclear. CDR3 size: 12 residues. The V gene's germline CDR1 is SGHNT and CDR2 YYREEE (reference sequence). With 2 bases removed from V and 2 bases from J, the gap between germline ends came to 4 bases. CDR3 region: CASSFGNTEAFF. CDR3 bases: TGTGCCAGCAGCTTTGGTAACACTGAAGCTTTCTTT. The whole variable domain, remainder taken from reference TRBV5-4 and TRBJ1-1, is ETGVTQSPTHLIKTRGQQVTLRCSSQSGHNTVSWYQQALGQGPQFIFQYYREEENGRGNFPPRFSGLQFPNYSSELNVNALELDDSALYLCASSFGNTEAFFGQGTRLTVV.